Described below is a single TCR beta chain sequence and its context. Noted treatment: randomized to nivolumab then ipilimumab (arm A) or the reverse (arm B). The CDR3 runs to 13 residues. Trimming left V 6 bases short and J 3 bases short, with 11 bases between. CDR1 is LNHDA and CDR2 is SQIVND in the germline V gene (reference sequence). This sample stems from a study of sequential checkpoint blockade in melanoma. Profiled with immunoSEQ multiplex PCR; TCRdb holds only in-frame clones, not every one. The sample holds fewer than 3,000 clones, approximately 20% seen once. This material consisted of tumor tissue (inferred from file names), taken from a patient given nivolumab and ipilimumab in sequence. This clonotype was obtained from a human donor with melanoma. The chain combines TRBV19 with TRBJ1-2; D gene ambiguous. As DNA, the CDR3 is TGTGCCAGTAGACATCAGGAAGACTATGGCTACACCTTC. Translation: CASRHQEDYGYTF.